This T cell receptor (beta chain) derives from a study of cytomegalovirus exposure and HLA in healthy donors. PCR used 60 Vbeta primers and 13 Jbeta primers. Assay: immunoSEQ multiplex PCR; the TCRdb copy retains only in-frame clones and omits some. Among more than 90,000 clones listed, about 75% were seen once. The CDR3 sequence is 15 residues long. Germline V gene data show CDR1 as SGHDT and CDR2 as YYEEEE. Unmatched junction bases numbered 7, after V lost 4 bases and J lost 4 bases. The source material was PBMCs. The V gene is TRBV5-6, the J gene TRBJ1-2; 10 bases agree with TRBD1. The sequence came from a man in his forties or fifties in good health and CMV-seropositive. The CDR3 sequence: CASSKTGGNGYGYTF. DNA for the CDR3: TGTGCCAGCAGCAAGACAGGGGGCAACGGCTATGGCTACACCTTC.